This T cell receptor beta chain was identified in a study of cytomegalovirus exposure and HLA in healthy donors. General study findings and limits: An analysis that was carried out later associated approximately 15,000 TCR beta sequences with HLA alleles at 0.05 false discovery rate. The study flagged some 170 TCR beta chains as cytomegalovirus-associated.

The PCR made use of 60 Vbeta and 13 Jbeta primers. Here immunoSEQ multiplex PCR was the method, and the copy in TCRdb shows in-frame clones only, minus some. The sample contains approximately 160,000 clones, approximately 71% of which appear only once. With respect to this clone: Its specificity is not known.

The receptor was isolated from a man aged 50 to 59 in good health and CMV-seronegative. Sample: PBMCs.

The CDR3 is CAISEKGVGYTF. The CDR3 coding sequence is TGTGCCATCAGTGAAAAGGGAGTCGGCTACACCTTC. This rearrangement joins TRBV10-3 to TRBJ1-2; D unclear. The germline V gene encodes CDR1 ENHRY and CDR2 SYGVKD. The V end was cut by 3 bases, the J end by 8 bases, with 10 bases between. This CDR3 has 12 residues.